This T cell receptor (beta chain) came from a study of identical twins. The CDR3 is 16 residues long. The germline V gene has CDR1 DFQATT and CDR2 SNEGSKA (reference sequence). V was clipped by 1 base and J by 12 bases; unmatched bases: 18. Points on this clonotype: Its antigen is undetermined.

Study observations and caveats: Among beta out-of-frame sequences, excess sharing between twins appeared weaker.

Each CDR3 protein is one row after TCRdb ran MiXCR on the 5' RACE reads. Among 240,000 or so distinct CDR3 sequences listed, about 7% were seen once. These data were likewise used in another study, on yellow fever vaccine responses in identical twins.

The clonotype comes from a woman between 18 and 29 years old in good health. The chain joins TRBV20-1 to TRBJ2-1; 7 bases fit TRBD1. Sequencing input: memory (CD45RO+) T cells sorted from blood. The CDR3 spells CSARGQTGLIGLGQFF. The DNA of the CDR3 is TGCAGTGCTAGAGGGCAGACAGGGTTGATTGGTTTAGGGCAGTTCTTC.